This T cell receptor beta chain came from a study of CD8+ T cells in alopecia areata. Looking at the study overall: Patients in the treated group were given tofacitinib by mouth, 5 to 10 mg twice a day. Study findings and constraints: Alphabeta T cells residing in normal skin are also sequenced in scalp samples.

Reverse transcribed after extraction, RNA yielded cDNA as the sequencing template. The method was immunoSEQ multiplex PCR; TCRdb's version includes in-frame clones alone and lacks a portion of them. The data contain roughly 140,000 clones, about 53% of them singletons. In regard to this clone: Its target is not known.

Investigators sorted PBMCs to obtain both CD4+ and CD8+ T cells. Trimming cost V 2 bases and J 2 bases, with 10 bases left between them. The CDR3 length is 14 residues. CDR1 MNHEY and CDR2 SVGAGI come from the germline V gene. The genes are TRBV6-5 and TRBJ2-7; D tentatively fits TRBD1 or TRBD2 (5 bases each). The material was CD8+ T cells sorted from blood, obtained at week 0. The clonotype was recovered from a human donor with alopecia areata. CDR3 protein: CASSYTQGAYEQYF. In DNA, the CDR3 is TGTGCCAGCAGTTACACTCAGGGAGCCTACGAGCAGTACTTC.